This T cell receptor beta chain is from a study of Ad26.COV2.S vaccination and SARS-CoV-2 variants. Study-wide results and caveats: After vaccination, substantial breadth of spike-specific CD8+ and CD4+ responses was reported. The placebo group had lower spike-specific TCR breadth than the vaccine recipients did. An underestimation of total T cell responses may have resulted from the TCR breadth and depth analyses.

This clone was observed a few times. What it binds is unknown. CDR3 length equals 13 residues. The V gene's germline CDR1 is SGHDN and CDR2 FVKESK. V dropped 3 bases and J dropped 10 bases, with 13 bases sitting between them. TCRdb keeps only in-frame clones here, not all; method: immunoSEQ multiplex PCR. The data contain around 86,000 clones, roughly 84% of them singletons. This material consisted of peripheral blood, taken after recovery from COVID-19. J is TRBJ2-1 and V is TRBV14; the D gene is possibly TRBD1 (6 bases). This TCR came from a human donor who had recovered from COVID-19. The CDR3 nucleotides read TGTGCCAGCAGCCACATGGGACATAAGGAGCAGTTCTTC. Amino acids: CASSHMGHKEQFF.